This T cell receptor (beta chain) derives from a study of blood T cells in healthy people across ages. Findings and caveats of the study: The long-lived group displayed more naive CD4+ cells, plus higher diversity, than the aged donors did. CMV status of donors was unknown, possibly confounding expanded clonotype changes.

The CDR3 sequence is 15 residues long. Germline V gene lookup returns CDR1 SEHNR and CDR2 FQNEAQ (reference sequence). The V end was cut by 4 bases, the J end by 1 base, with 12 bases between. A note on this clonotype: As yet, its antigen is unknown.

For the second PCR, which ran for roughly 7 to 11 cycles, a sample-barcoded 5' primer and a J-beta primer mix were used. Each TCR beta cDNA got a 12-nucleotide random molecular identifier. MiXCR was run by TCRdb on the 5' RACE reads, yielding one entry per CDR3 protein. The sample holds some 1.4 million distinct CDR3 sequences, roughly 45% seen once. V is TRBV7-9 and J is TRBJ2-3; either TRBD1 or TRBD2 may fit D (5 bases each). This TCR derives from a woman aged 18-29 years in good health. Material: blood. This chain's CDR3 is CASSSRVGGTDTQYF. DNA for the CDR3: TGTGCCAGCAGCTCCAGAGTGGGGGGCACAGATACGCAGTATTTT. The full variable domain, completed using reference TRBV7-9 and TRBJ2-3, is DTGVSQNPRHKITKRGQNVTFRCDPISEHNRLYWYRQTLGQGPEFLTYFQNEAQLEKSRLLSDRFSAERPKGSFSTLEIQRTEQGDSAMYLCASSSRVGGTDTQYFGPGTRLTVL.